Listed here are 13 T cell receptor beta chains from one sample, sequenced in a study of long-term antiretroviral therapy in people with HIV. Sequencing relied on immunoSEQ assay v3.0, run at survey level. Only in-frame clones appear in the TCRdb table, and some are missing; sequencing was by immunoSEQ multiplex PCR. The sample has over 15,000 clones, 86% seen once; the top ten hold more than 9%. The starting material was unsorted PBMCs, obtained 0.5 years after starting antiretroviral therapy. These TCRs come from a man between 40 and 49 years old with HIV.

A single count supports this clone. The gene calls are TRBV29-1 and TRBJ2-1; 9 bases line up with TRBD1. The CDR3 loop spans 14 amino acids. In germline, CDR1 is SQVTM, CDR2 ANQGSEA. V trimming: 6 bases; J trimming: 8 bases; junction bases outside the gene matches: 11. CDR3 sequence reads: CSVSPRTGAHEQFF. The CDR3 DNA reads TGCAGCGTCTCACCGAGGACAGGGGCCCATGAGCAGTTCTTC.

This chain joins TRBV7-8 and TRBJ1-3; D ambiguous. Per the germline V gene, CDR1 is SGHVS and CDR2 is FQNEAQ. The V gene lost 5 bases and the J gene lost 2 bases, with 10 bases spanning the gap. This CDR3 is 14 amino acids long. CDR3 sequence reads: CASSPGRTGNTIYF. As DNA, the CDR3 is TGTGCCAGCAGCCCCGGACGGACTGGAAACACCATATATTTT.

The chain employs TRBV27 and TRBJ2-7; the D call may be TRBD1 or TRBD2 (5 bases each). This CDR3 comprises 13 residues. The germline V and J ends were trimmed by 4 bases and 1 base, with 8 bases remaining between them. CDR1 and CDR2 (germline): MNHEY, SMNVEV (reference sequence). In nucleotides, the CDR3 is TGTGCCAGCAGTTCGGGACCTTCCTACGAGCAGTACTTC. Protein sequence: CASSSGPSYEQYF.

This chain uses TRBV14 with TRBJ1-1; TRBD1 is a possible D gene (6 bases). This CDR3 has 14 amino acids. CDR1 is SGHDN, CDR2 FVKESK, per germline. The ends were cut back, 1 base at V and 5 bases at J, with 11 bases in the middle. CDR3: CASSQGRGSTEAFF. Written as DNA, the CDR3 is TGTGCCAGCAGCCAAGGGAGGGGGAGTACTGAAGCTTTCTTT.

The chain carries TRBV7-2 and TRBJ1-5; D perhaps matches TRBD1 (6 bases). The CDR3 runs 15 residues. V lost 3 bases and J 2 bases, leaving 11 bases between the germline ends. Germline V lookup: CDR1 SGHTA, CDR2 FQGNSA. In DNA form, the CDR3 reads TGTGCCAGCAGCTTTATGGACAGTGGCAATCAGCCCCAGCATTTT. Protein product: CASSFMDSGNQPQHF.

This clone was observed once. The chain is built from TRBV18 and TRBJ2-6; 7 positions match TRBD2. V was clipped by 3 bases and J by 1 base; unmatched bases: 3. Germline V lookup: CDR1 KGHSH, CDR2 LQKENI. CDR3 length: 16 amino acids. In DNA form, the CDR3 reads TGTGCCAGCTCACCGCAGGGAGGGTCTGGGGCCAACGTCCTGACTTTC. Protein sequence: CASSPQGGSGANVLTF.

This clone was seen only once. The V and J genes are TRBV7-2 and TRBJ2-5, with D possibly TRBD1 on 6 matching bases. The ends were cut back, 4 bases at V and 5 bases at J, with 14 bases in the middle. The CDR3 is made up of 14 amino acids. Germline CDR1 reads SGHTA; CDR2 reads FQGNSA. CDR3 sequence: CASSSQGSVETQYF. CDR3 nucleotides: TGTGCCAGCAGCTCACAGGGTTCAGTCGAGACCCAGTACTTC. Drawing the rest from reference TRBV7-2 and TRBJ2-5, the complete variable domain is GAGVSQSPSNKVTEKGKDVELRCDPISGHTALYWYRQSLGQGLEFLIYFQGNSAPDKSGLPSDRFSAERTGGSVSTLTIQRTQQEDSAVYLCASSSQGSVETQYFGPGTRLLVL.

The gene calls are TRBV7-2 and TRBJ2-7; no definite D call. CDR3 length: 12 residues. Germline V lookup: CDR1 SGHTA, CDR2 FQGNSA. V gave up 6 bases and J gave up 3 bases, with 9 bases separating them. The CDR3 protein is CASSPGFYEQYF. The CDR3 coding sequence is TGTGCCAGCAGTCCAGGATTCTACGAGCAGTACTTC.

The chain is built from TRBV7-2 and TRBJ2-1; TRBD2 matches at 7 bases. Germline CDR1 SGHTA, CDR2 FQGNSA. J was trimmed by 13 bases and V by 5 bases; bases with no gene match: 11. CDR3 length equals 13 residues. The DNA of the CDR3 is TGTGCCAGCAGCCTGCCTGACGAGCGGGGTCAGTTCTTC. This sequence encodes CASSLPDERGQFF. Full variable domain (outside the CDR3, taken from reference TRBV7-2 and TRBJ2-1): GAGVSQSPSNKVTEKGKDVELRCDPISGHTALYWYRQSLGQGLEFLIYFQGNSAPDKSGLPSDRFSAERTGGSVSTLTIQRTQQEDSAVYLCASSLPDERGQFFGPGTRLTVL.

The V call is TRBV7-3, the J call TRBJ2-1, with 10 bases fitting TRBD1. The CDR3 is made up of 14 amino acids. The V gene end was trimmed by 4 bases and the J gene end by 8 bases; junction bases not matched to a gene: 5. The germline CDR1 and CDR2 sequences are SGHTA and FQGTGA. The CDR3 DNA sequence: TGTGCCAGCAGCTCGCCCGGGACAGGGGATGAGCAGTTCTTC. It translates to CASSSPGTGDEQFF.

The V gene is TRBV15, the J gene TRBJ2-2, with D uncertain. Trimming removed 2 bases at V and 2 bases at J, with 9 bases between. Per the germline V gene, CDR1 is LNHNV and CDR2 is YYDKDF (reference sequence). The CDR3 runs to 15 residues. In nucleotides, the CDR3 is TGTGCCACCAGCAGAAAAGACTTTAACACCGGGGAGCTGTTTTTT. Encoded protein: CATSRKDFNTGELFF. Together with reference TRBV15 and TRBJ2-2, the CDR3 gives the full variable domain: DAMVIQNPRYQVTQFGKPVTLSCSQTLNHNVMYWYQQKSSQAPKLLFHYYDKDFNNEADTPDNFQSRRPNTSFCFLDIRSPGLGDTAMYLCATSRKDFNTGELFFGEGSRLTVL.

The rearrangement links TRBV25-1 to TRBJ2-7, with D perhaps assigned TRBD1 or TRBD2 (7 bases each). This CDR3 comprises 13 residues. Looked up from germline, CDR1 is MGHDK and CDR2 is SYGVNS. V was cut by 6 bases and J by 4 bases, with 13 bases left in between. CDR3 sequence: CASSRGGAYEQYF. The CDR3 nucleotides read TGTGCCAGCAGCAGGGGGGGCGCGTACGAGCAGTACTTC.

This clone has just a few counts. The CDR3 nucleotides are TGTGCCAGCTCACCACTTGGGGCCTCTGGCTACACCTTC. This gives the protein CASSPLGASGYTF. This rearrangement joins TRBV18 to TRBJ1-2, with D perhaps matching TRBD1 (5 bases). V was clipped by 1 base and J by 7 bases, with 10 bases between them. Germline V gene sequence: CDR1 KGHSH, CDR2 LQKENI. The CDR3 runs to 13 residues.